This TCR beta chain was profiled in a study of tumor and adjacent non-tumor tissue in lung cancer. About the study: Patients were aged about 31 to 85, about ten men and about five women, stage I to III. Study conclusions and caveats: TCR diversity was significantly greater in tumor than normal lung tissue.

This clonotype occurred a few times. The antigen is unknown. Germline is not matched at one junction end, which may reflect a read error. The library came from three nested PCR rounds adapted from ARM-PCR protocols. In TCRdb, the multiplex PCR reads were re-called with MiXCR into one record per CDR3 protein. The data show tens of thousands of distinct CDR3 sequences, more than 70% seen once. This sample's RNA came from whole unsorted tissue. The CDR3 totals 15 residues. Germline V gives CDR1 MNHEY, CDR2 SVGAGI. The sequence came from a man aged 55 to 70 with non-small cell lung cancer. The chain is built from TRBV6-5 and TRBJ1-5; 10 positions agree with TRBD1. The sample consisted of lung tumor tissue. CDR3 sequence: CASSTGQGPNQLQHF. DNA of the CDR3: TGCGCCAGCAGCACGGGACAGGGGCCAAATCAGCTCCAGCATTTT.